This entry features one T cell receptor (beta chain) sequence. Its antigen is currently unknown. Reverse transcription of about 0.45 to 1 ug RNA used random hexamers. TCRdb redid the calling of the immunoSEQ multiplex PCR reads with MiXCR, one entry per CDR3 protein. This table has 150,000 to 200,000 distinct CDR3 sequences, almost 96% appearing once. TEMRA cells were enriched by FACS, while CD8+ and CD4+ T cells were obtained through a negative isolation that was performed magnetically. The trim removed 1 base at V and 5 bases at J, leaving 12 bases unmatched. This CDR3 contains 16 residues. CDR1 DFQATT and CDR2 SNEGSKA come from the germline V gene (reference sequence). The entry originates in a study of CD8 T cells in Susac syndrome. The overall study: The sequenced Susac syndrome patients comprised five or six with active disease and about 8 in remission. Treatment status at blood draw for the Susac syndrome patients was therapy-naive, corticosteroids, or intravenous immunoglobulin alone.

Study-level results: A relatively small number of individuals underwent TCR sequencing and HLA analysis.

The V and J genes are TRBV20-1 and TRBJ2-5; 8 nucleotides line up with TRBD2. The sequencing sample was made of CD4+ T cells from PBMCs. The TCR originated in a human donor with Susac syndrome. This CDR3 reads CSARATGGPLEETQYF. The CDR3 DNA follows: TGCAGTGCTAGAGCGACGGGGGGGCCGTTGGAGGAGACCCAGTACTTC.